The clone carrying this T cell receptor beta chain was detected only once. The data are from a study of control samples from healthy donors and cancer patients. V shed 6 bases and J shed 0 bases, with 14 bases lying between them. Germline values: CDR1 SNHLY, CDR2 FYNNEI. CDR3 size: 15 residues. The protocol was immunoSEQ multiplex PCR, while the TCRdb copy is restricted to in-frame clones and leaves out a portion. The sample consists of around 170,000 clones, 85% to 90% of them appearing once. Sequences were obtained from blood. The chain couples TRBV2 to TRBJ1-2; D may be TRBD1 (6 bases). The TCR sequence derives from a woman aged 25 to 39 in good health. Here the CDR3 DNA reads TGTGCCAGCAGCAATAACAGGGCTACTAACTATGGCTACACCTTC. It codes for CASSNNRATNYGYTF.